This T cell receptor beta chain emerged from a study of cytomegalovirus exposure and HLA in healthy donors. On the study more broadly: Drawn from HLA-typed donors, 80 million to 100 million unique TCRs were held in an early data release.

PCR involved 60 Vbeta and 13 Jbeta primers. Generated by immunoSEQ multiplex PCR, the TCRdb table keeps only in-frame clones and is missing some. In the table there are over 200,000 clones, 77% of which are singletons. The CDR3 runs 18 residues. Germline lookup yields CDR1 ENHRY and CDR2 SYGVKD. The trim removed 3 bases at V and 5 bases at J, leaving 13 bases unmatched. The study, taken as a whole, reports: Researchers reported in a later analysis that a missense DCLRE1C variant was tied to TCR beta V- and J-gene trimming. Sequencing depth across donors, presence/absence analyses assumed, was roughly uniform.

About this clone itself: What it recognizes is unknown.

This chain links TRBV10-3 with TRBJ2-2, with 9 bases identical to TRBD2. Input material: PBMCs. The TCR sequence derives from a woman aged 55-70 years in good health and CMV-seropositive. CDR3 nucleotides: TGTGCCATCAGTGATTTGGTTAGCGGGGGCCGGGGGACCGGGGAGCTGTTTTTT. Encoded protein: CAISDLVSGGRGTGELFF.